The 27 T cell receptor beta chains below all came from one sample that was sequenced in a study of CD8+ T cells in alopecia areata. Reverse transcribed after extraction, RNA yielded cDNA as the sequencing template. Sequencing was performed with immunoSEQ multiplex PCR; in TCRdb, only in-frame clones are kept and a portion is missing. The sample includes under 75,000 clones, about half of them seen just once. The specimen comprised CD8+ T cells sorted from blood, sampled at week 0. These receptors were obtained from a human donor with alopecia areata.

The chain recombines TRBV6-5 with TRBJ2-5, with D possibly TRBD2 on 5 matching bases. This CDR3 has 13 amino acids. Trimming took off 2 bases at V and 7 bases at J, with 11 bases between the two ends. Per germline, CDR1 MNHEY and CDR2 SVGAGI. The CDR3 region is CASSYRGLGTQYF. CDR3 in DNA: TGTGCCAGCAGTTACCGGGGTCTGGGGACCCAGTACTTC.

In its sample, this clone was seen a few times. The genes are TRBV29-1 and TRBJ2-3, with D tentatively TRBD2 (6 bases). The CDR3 has 14 amino acids. Germline V gene sequence: CDR1 SQVTM, CDR2 ANQGSEA. V was clipped by 5 bases and J by 5 bases, with 17 bases between them. CDR3 loop: CSVLRDDGGDTQYF. The CDR3 region has the DNA TGCAGCGTTCTGAGGGACGACGGGGGAGATACGCAGTATTTT.

This clone was counted a few times. The chain employs TRBV7-9 and TRBJ2-5, with TRBD2 identical over 13 bases. The CDR3 runs 18 residues. Germline CDR1 reads SEHNR; CDR2 reads FQNEAQ (reference sequence). V gave up 5 bases and J gave up 3 bases; unmatched junction bases: 12. The CDR3 protein is CASSPRGTSGTVEETQYF. The CDR3 DNA sequence: TGTGCCAGCAGCCCGCGTGGGACTAGCGGGACAGTTGAAGAGACCCAGTACTTC.

The gene calls are TRBV29-1 and TRBJ1-2; 8 bases map to TRBD1. The CDR3 contains 14 residues. The germline V gene has CDR1 SQVTM and CDR2 ANQGSEA. The junction had 8 bases not matched to a gene; V was cut back by 5 bases and J by 3 bases. This CDR3 is CSVQGAGQHYGYTF. CDR3 in DNA: TGCAGCGTTCAGGGGGCGGGACAGCACTATGGCTACACCTTC.

This clone was seen repeatedly, ten times or more. This chain joins TRBV4-3 and TRBJ2-7, with 7 bases fitting TRBD1. The CDR3 sequence is 17 residues long. V shed 4 bases, J shed 0 bases, and the junction held 12 bases outside the gene matches. Germline V lookup: CDR1 LGHNA, CDR2 YSLEER. The CDR3 region is CASSPGTADSSSYEQYF. In DNA, the CDR3 is TGCGCCAGCAGCCCTGGGACAGCCGATTCTAGCTCCTACGAGCAGTACTTC.

This chain connects TRBV30 to TRBJ1-1; 11 bases line up with TRBD1. The trim removed 0 bases at V and 5 bases at J, leaving 2 bases unmatched. The CDR3 is 14 residues long. Germline CDR1 is GTSNPN and CDR2 is SVGIG (reference sequence). The CDR3, as DNA: TGTGCCTGGAGTGTAGGACAGGGGGCTACTGAAGCTTTCTTT. It specifies CAWSVGQGATEAFF.

This clone was counted ten times or more. V is TRBV29-1 and J is TRBJ2-2, with 7 positions matching TRBD2. After removal of 7 bases from V and 4 bases from J, the junction contained 9 bases not matched to a gene. The CDR3 runs to 14 residues. In germline, CDR1 is SQVTM, CDR2 ANQGSEA. The CDR3 here is CSAWEGYSTGELFF. The DNA of the CDR3 is TGCAGCGCCTGGGAGGGGTATAGCACCGGGGAGCTGTTTTTT.

This chain links TRBV11-2 with TRBJ1-1; tentative D call: TRBD1 (6 bases). The CDR3 spans 13 residues. The germline V gene has CDR1 SGHAT and CDR2 FQNNGV. Deletions cut 5 bases from V and 1 base from J, with 8 bases between. The DNA of the CDR3 is TGTGCCAGCAGCCTGACAGGGAACACTGAAGCTTTCTTT. Translation: CASSLTGNTEAFF.

This sequence joins TRBV30 and TRBJ2-1; 7 nucleotides match TRBD2. The CDR3 consists of 13 residues. The trim removed 1 base at V and 8 bases at J, leaving 5 bases unmatched. Germline-derived CDR1 and CDR2 are GTSNPN and SVGIG (reference sequence). CDR3 nucleotide sequence: TGTGCCTGGAGTGAAGGGACTAACGATGAGCAGTTCTTC. This encodes CAWSEGTNDEQFF.

This clone was seen a handful of times. The chain couples TRBV5-1 to TRBJ2-7, with D possibly being TRBD2 (6 bases). The CDR3 sequence is 13 residues long. Trimming took off 4 bases at V and 6 bases at J, with 14 bases between the two ends. Germline V gene data show CDR1 as SGHRS and CDR2 as YFSETQ. CDR3: CASSLPPEGEQYF. In DNA, the CDR3 is TGCGCCAGCAGCCTCCCCCCGGAGGGCGAGCAGTACTTC.

This clone was found a few times. The chain carries TRBV5-4 and TRBJ1-3, with no clear D. Germline V gene lookup returns CDR1 SGHNT and CDR2 YYREEE (reference sequence). V gave up 2 bases and J gave up 3 bases, with 0 bases separating them. This CDR3 has 11 residues. In nucleotides, the CDR3 is TGTGCCAGCAGCTTTGGAAACACCATATATTTT. Its protein product is CASSFGNTIYF.

V is TRBV5-1 and J is TRBJ1-2; 7 bases are a match to TRBD1. The junction had 12 bases not matched to a gene; V was cut back by 0 bases and J by 4 bases. Germline V gene lookup returns CDR1 SGHRS and CDR2 YFSETQ. The CDR3 sequence is 17 residues long. This CDR3 is CASSLALAGGLPYGYTF. CDR3 nucleotides: TGCGCCAGCAGCTTGGCGTTGGCAGGGGGGCTCCCCTATGGCTACACCTTC.

The CDR3 region is CSALAGEQFF. CDR3 nucleotide sequence: TGCAGCGCCTTAGCGGGAGAGCAGTTCTTC. This chain connects TRBV29-1 to TRBJ2-1; TRBD2 aligns across 8 bases. The J segment lost 10 bases and the V segment lost 7 bases, leaving 3 bases of the junction unmatched. In germline, CDR1 is SQVTM, CDR2 ANQGSEA. The CDR3 loop spans 10 amino acids.

The J gene is TRBJ2-5, the V gene TRBV30, with D tentatively TRBD2 (7 bases). Trimming took 5 bases from V and 5 from J, leaving 12 bases between them. The CDR3 loop spans 12 amino acids. Per the germline V gene, CDR1 is GTSNPN and CDR2 is SVGIG (reference sequence). The CDR3 coding sequence is TGTGCCTGGGACGGGGGGCGGGAGACCCAGTACTTC. Translation gives CAWDGGRETQYF.

Only a few counts were recorded for this clone. J is TRBJ2-3 and V is TRBV29-1; D gene unclear. The CDR3 totals 14 residues. The germline V gene has CDR1 SQVTM and CDR2 ANQGSEA. Trimming shortened V by 7 bases and J by 0 bases, and 14 bases separated the two germline ends. The CDR3 bases are TGCAGCGACCTTACACCGTCTAGCACAGATACGCAGTATTTT. Translating it yields CSDLTPSSTDTQYF.

The CDR3 DNA reads TGCGCCAGCAGCCAAGCACAGGGAACGGGAGAGACCCAGTACTTC. This sequence encodes CASSQAQGTGETQYF. V gene TRBV4-1 combines with J gene TRBJ2-5, with D perhaps TRBD1 (6 bases). CDR3 size: 15 residues. CDR1 and CDR2 from the germline V gene are MGHRA and YSYEKL. The ends were cut back, 1 base at V and 4 bases at J, with 13 bases in the middle.

In this sample, this clone turned up a few times. V usage is TRBV28 and J usage is TRBJ1-5; TRBD1 aligns across 8 bases. Germline CDR1 and CDR2: MDHEN and SYDVKM. Losses at the gene ends were 3 bases for V and 1 base for J; bases not matched to a gene: 2. The CDR3 length is 15 residues. The CDR3 DNA sequence: TGTGCCAGCAGTTTTCAGGGGGCAAGCAATCAGCCCCAGCATTTT. Amino acid sequence: CASSFQGASNQPQHF. Combining the CDR3 with reference TRBV28 and TRBJ1-5 gives the whole variable domain DVKVTQSSRYLVKRTGEKVFLECVQDMDHENMFWYRQDPGLGLRLIYFSYDVKMKEKGDIPEGYSVSREKKERFSLILESASTNQTSMYLCASSFQGASNQPQHFGDGTRLSIL.

This chain uses TRBV2 with TRBJ2-7, with a possible D match to TRBD2 (6 bases). The CDR3 extends over 13 amino acids. The germline V and J ends were trimmed by 5 bases and 3 bases, with 11 bases remaining between them. CDR1 and CDR2 (germline): SNHLY, FYNNEI. The CDR3 sequence: CASSSGRLYEQYF. CDR3 nucleotides: TGTGCCAGCAGTAGCGGGCGCCTCTACGAGCAGTACTTC.

The chain links TRBV4-3 to TRBJ2-7, with 9 bases aligning to TRBD1. The germline V gene encodes CDR1 LGHNA and CDR2 YSLEER. CDR3 size: 15 residues. Trimming removed 0 bases from V and 5 bases from J; junction bases left unmatched: 5. CDR3 protein: CASSQDKGQGNEQYF. The CDR3 coding sequence is TGCGCCAGCAGCCAAGATAAGGGACAGGGAAACGAGCAGTACTTC.

The chain is built from TRBV7-2 and TRBJ1-5; no firm D call. The CDR3 length is 13 residues. V was pared by 5 bases and J by 4 bases, with 9 bases between. The germline gives CDR1 SGHTA, CDR2 FQGNSA. The DNA for the CDR3 is TGTGCCAGCAGCCTTGGGAGAAATCAGCCCCAGCATTTT. Protein: CASSLGRNQPQHF.

In its sample, this clone was seen a few times. The chain carries TRBV12-5 and TRBJ2-1, with 9 bases matching TRBD2. V dropped 2 bases and J dropped 3; count of bases not matched to a gene: 8. The CDR3 length is 17 residues. The germline V gene has CDR1 LGHNT and CDR2 FRNRAP. Written as DNA, the CDR3 is TGTGCTAGTGGTTTGCCCGAGACTAGCGGTTTCTACAATGAGCAGTTCTTC. Amino acid sequence: CASGLPETSGFYNEQFF.

This sequence joins TRBV7-2 and TRBJ2-2; the D is unclear. V lost 5 bases and J lost 8, with 3 bases in between. The CDR3 is 10 amino acids. The germline V gene has CDR1 SGHTA and CDR2 FQGNSA. The CDR3: CASSVGELFF. CDR3 nucleotide sequence: TGTGCCAGCAGCGTTGGGGAGCTGTTTTTT.

CDR3 in amino acids: CASSLDRGDEQFF. DNA for the CDR3: TGTGCCAGCAGCTTGGACAGAGGGGATGAGCAGTTCTTC. This chain links TRBV7-9 with TRBJ2-1; possibly TRBD1 for D (6 bases). Germline assignment: CDR1 SEHNR and CDR2 FQNEAQ (reference sequence). This CDR3 has 13 amino acids. V was pared by 3 bases and J by 8 bases, with 11 bases between.

The chain recombines TRBV25-1 with TRBJ2-1; tentative D call: TRBD1 (5 bases). V was cut by 7 bases and J by 4 bases, with 20 bases left in between. Germline V gene lookup returns CDR1 MGHDK and CDR2 SYGVNS. The CDR3 consists of 16 residues. CDR3 nucleotide sequence: TGTGCCAGCATGGGGCCTTCTTTTTCTGGGTACAATGAGCAGTTCTTC. Translation gives CASMGPSFSGYNEQFF.

V is TRBV29-1 and J is TRBJ2-1; 11 bases agree with TRBD2. CDR3 length equals 14 residues. Trimming cost V 6 bases and J 2 bases; bases outside gene matches: 3. Germline CDR1 is SQVTM and CDR2 is ANQGSEA. CDR3 protein: CSVTSGSTYNEQFF. CDR3 bases: TGCAGCGTAACTAGCGGGAGTACCTACAATGAGCAGTTCTTC.

This clone was seen only a few times. This chain connects TRBV29-1 to TRBJ2-7; D unclear. V lost 4 bases and J lost 0, with 4 bases in between. CDR3 length: 11 amino acids. The germline V gene has CDR1 SQVTM and CDR2 ANQGSEA. The CDR3 sequence is CSVGHSYEQYF. The CDR3 DNA reads TGCAGCGTTGGCCACTCCTACGAGCAGTACTTC.

In regard to this clone: The likely explanation is a read error, given a far larger clone one base away. The same CDR3 arises from other DNA sequences in this sample as well. DNA for the CDR3: TGCGCCAGCAGCCAAGAGGGGGGGACAGCTTACAATGAGCAGTTCTTC. Its protein is CASSQEGGTAYNEQFF. The gene calls are TRBV4-1 and TRBJ2-1; possibly TRBD1 or TRBD2 for D (7 bases each). The CDR3 loop spans 16 amino acids. The V end lost 0 bases, the J end lost 4 bases, and 13 bases lay between the germline ends. CDR1 and CDR2 from the germline V gene are MGHRA and YSYEKL.